Sequencing of this TCR beta chain was carried out in a study of cytomegalovirus exposure and HLA in healthy donors. Use of 60 Vbeta and 13 Jbeta primers characterized the PCR. Original processing notes: It was a later analysis that counted tens of millions of unique TCR beta chains, of which some 10 million were shared. Clones were read by immunoSEQ multiplex PCR, and TCRdb kept only the in-frame ones, dropping some. The V and J calls and the clone size are those of that table, but D and trimming were determined from the DNA. This table has around 120,000 clones, around 63% appearing once. Comment on this clone: Antigen unknown.

Study results and caveats: It was shown in a later analysis that HLA-associated TCR beta chains were more clonally expanded than other, equally common chains.

The germline V gene encodes CDR1 SGHDT and CDR2 YYEEEE. CDR3 length equals 16 residues. V shed 4 bases, J shed 1 base, and the junction held 10 bases outside the gene matches. The source of this sequence is a man aged 40-55 years in good health and CMV-seropositive. The rearrangement joins TRBV5-6 to TRBJ1-2; 7 nucleotides line up with TRBD1. The material sequenced was PBMCs. This CDR3 reads CASSPLLQGVNYGYTF. CDR3 nucleotide sequence: TGTGCCAGCAGCCCCCTTCTTCAGGGGGTTAACTATGGCTACACCTTC.